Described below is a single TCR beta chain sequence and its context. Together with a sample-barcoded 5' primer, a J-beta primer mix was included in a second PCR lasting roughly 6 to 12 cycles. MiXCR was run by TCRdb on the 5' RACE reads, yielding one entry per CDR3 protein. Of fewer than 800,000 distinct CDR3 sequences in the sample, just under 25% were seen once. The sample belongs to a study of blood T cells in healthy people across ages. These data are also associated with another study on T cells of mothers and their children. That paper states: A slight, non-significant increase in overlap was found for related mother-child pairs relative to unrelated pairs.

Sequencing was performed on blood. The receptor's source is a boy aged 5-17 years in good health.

The CDR3 DNA is TGCAGTGCCACTGACGGGACAGGGAATGAAAAACTGTTTTTT. This gives the protein CSATDGTGNEKLFF. V is TRBV20-1 and J is TRBJ1-4; 9 bases are a match to TRBD1. V gave up 6 bases and J gave up 5 bases; unmatched junction bases: 7. CDR1 and CDR2 (germline): DFQATT, SNEGSKA (reference sequence). This CDR3 has 14 amino acids.